One and the same sample provided the 10 T cell receptor beta chains below, sequenced in a study of blood T cell repertoires in COVID-19. Sequenced by immunoSEQ multiplex PCR; TCRdb stores in-frame clones only, minus some. The sample holds around 180,000 clones, about 86% seen once. The specimen was peripheral blood. These receptors all stem from a man in his 70s with active or convalescent COVID-19.

The chain joins TRBV19 to TRBJ1-3, with 7 bases that match TRBD1. The CDR3 length is 17 residues. Per germline, CDR1 LNHDA and CDR2 SQIVND (reference sequence). V shed 4 bases, J shed 0 bases, and the junction held 9 bases outside the gene matches. The chain's CDR3 is CASSKLQGTASGNTIYF. CDR3 nucleotide sequence: TGTGCCAGTAGTAAACTACAGGGGACTGCCTCTGGAAACACCATATATTTT.

V gene TRBV5-8 combines with J gene TRBJ1-2, with D tentatively TRBD1 (6 bases). The germline CDR1 and CDR2 sequences are SGHTS and YDEGEE. CDR3 length: 13 residues. Deletions cut 1 base from V and 3 bases from J, with 7 bases between. CDR3 amino acids: CASSLRQDYGYTF. DNA for the CDR3: TGTGCCAGCAGCTTGCGACAGGACTATGGCTACACCTTC.

The chain is built from TRBV6-5 and TRBJ2-7, with D maybe TRBD2 (7 bases). The CDR3 loop spans 15 amino acids. Germline V gives CDR1 MNHEY, CDR2 SVGAGI. Trimming removed 4 bases from V and 7 bases from J, with 20 bases in between. CDR3 region: CASSSPGEGTGEQYF. CDR3 DNA: TGTGCCAGCAGTTCCCCAGGGGAGGGGACGGGAGAGCAGTACTTC.

In its sample, this clone was seen a few times. The rearrangement links TRBV24-1 to TRBJ2-1; D possibly corresponds to TRBD1 (6 bases). This CDR3 region has 14 residues. Looked up from germline, CDR1 is KGHDR and CDR2 is SFDVKD. The V end was cut by 5 bases, the J end by 6 bases, with 13 bases between. The CDR3 sequence is CATSGTGYFNEQFF. The CDR3, as DNA: TGTGCCACCAGTGGAACAGGGTACTTCAATGAGCAGTTCTTC.

V usage is TRBV28 and J usage is TRBJ2-2; the D gene is possibly TRBD1 (6 bases). Germline CDR1 is MDHEN and CDR2 is SYDVKM. The V end was cut by 5 bases, the J end by 2 bases, with 15 bases between. This CDR3 has 16 residues. The CDR3 spells CASSPRAGTNTGELFF. CDR3 bases: TGTGCCAGCAGTCCGCGAGCCGGGACAAACACCGGGGAGCTGTTTTTT.

The V and J genes are TRBV5-1 and TRBJ1-4; unclear D gene. CDR1 and CDR2 (germline): SGHRS, YFSETQ. Trimming pared 0 bases from V and 4 bases from J, leaving 10 bases between. This CDR3 region has 15 residues. The CDR3 region is CASSLAAEYNEKLFF. The CDR3 DNA is TGCGCCAGCAGCTTGGCCGCGGAGTATAATGAAAAACTGTTTTTT.

The V call is TRBV7-9, the J call TRBJ1-2; 9 bases map to TRBD1. Germline trimming cut 3 bases from V and 6 bases from J; bases unmatched to any gene: 5. The CDR3 contains 14 residues. Germline values: CDR1 SEHNR, CDR2 FQNEAQ (reference sequence). CDR3 sequence (DNA): TGTGCCAGCAGCTTTCGGGACAGGGATGATGGCTACACCTTC. This gives the protein CASSFRDRDDGYTF.

This clone was recorded a few times. This chain links TRBV7-6 with TRBJ2-3; 8 bases are shared with TRBD2. J lost 2 bases, V lost 3 bases, and 13 bases had no gene match. The CDR3 spans 18 residues. Per the germline V gene, CDR1 is SGHVS and CDR2 is FNYEAQ. The CDR3 DNA is TGTGCCAGCAGCTTTAACTCGGACGGCGGGGGGCTCACAGATACGCAGTATTTT. Amino acid sequence: CASSFNSDGGGLTDTQYF.

The J gene is TRBJ2-7, the V gene TRBV6-5, with D possibly TRBD2 on 5 matching bases. The CDR3 totals 14 residues. Germline assignment: CDR1 MNHEY and CDR2 SVGAGI. Trimming removed 7 bases at V and 6 bases at J, with 19 bases between. CDR3 sequence reads: CASTRRGGEGEQYF. CDR3 DNA: TGTGCCAGCACCCGTCGGGGTGGCGAGGGCGAGCAGTACTTC.

This clone was observed a few times. This chain links TRBV9 with TRBJ2-7, with 8 positions matching TRBD1. Germline CDR1 is SGDLS and CDR2 is YYNGEE. The trim removed 4 bases at V and 3 bases at J, leaving 9 bases unmatched. This CDR3 contains 15 residues. Written as DNA, the CDR3 is TGTGCCAGCAGCATCGGGACAGGAGAGGTCTACGAGCAGTACTTC. It translates to CASSIGTGEVYEQYF.